These T cell receptor beta chains were read from a single sample in a study of blood T cell repertoires in COVID-19. Produced via immunoSEQ multiplex PCR; TCRdb's table is partial and in-frame only. The table includes some 180,000 clones, approximately 80% detected once. The sequencing sample was made of PBMCs or T cells enriched from blood (not recorded which). These receptors originate from a man between 60 and 75 years old who had been exposed to COVID-19. Both conserved end residues are part of each CDR3. The D gene is left open where the match is weak.

-	TRBV10-3	TRBJ2-3	CAISESGSGPAASTDTQYF
-	TRBV28	TRBJ2-7	CASSLQGRGEQYF
-	TRBV6-5	TRBJ2-2	CASRTLQRNTGELFF
TRBD2	TRBV20-1	TRBJ2-7	CSASLLAGAGEQYF
TRBD1	TRBV15	TRBJ2-1	CATSRDRAYNEQFF
TRBD2	TRBV6-5	TRBJ2-7	CASSYSASGRAGEQYF
TRBD2	TRBV9	TRBJ2-2	CASTSRGGDTGELFF
-	TRBV27	TRBJ2-5	CASSPPEETQYF
-	TRBV19	TRBJ1-1	CASSIDRAGGAFF
-	TRBV30	TRBJ2-7	CAWSVGGGSYEQYF
-	TRBV6-5	TRBJ2-2	CARLVREECTGELFF